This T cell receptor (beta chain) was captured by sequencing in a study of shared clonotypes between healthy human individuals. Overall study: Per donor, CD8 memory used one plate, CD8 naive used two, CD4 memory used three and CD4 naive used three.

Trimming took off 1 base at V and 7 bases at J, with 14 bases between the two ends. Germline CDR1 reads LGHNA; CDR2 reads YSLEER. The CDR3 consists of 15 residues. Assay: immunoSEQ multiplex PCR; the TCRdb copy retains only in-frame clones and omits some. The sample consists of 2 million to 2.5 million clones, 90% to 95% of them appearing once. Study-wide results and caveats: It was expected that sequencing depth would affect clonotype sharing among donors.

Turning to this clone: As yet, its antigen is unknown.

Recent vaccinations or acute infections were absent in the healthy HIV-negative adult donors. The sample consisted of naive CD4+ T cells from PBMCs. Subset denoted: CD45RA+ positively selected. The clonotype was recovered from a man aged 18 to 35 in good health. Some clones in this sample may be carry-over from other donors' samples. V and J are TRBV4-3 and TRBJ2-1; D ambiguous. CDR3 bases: TGCGCCAGCAGCCAAGCGGACCTCCTCCGGAATGAGCAGTTCTTC. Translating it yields CASSQADLLRNEQFF.